This TCR beta chain was found in a study of blood T cell repertoires in COVID-19. As for the study in general: Sources were T cells, B-cell-depleted T cells, or PBMCs; the material itself was cDNA or gDNA.

CDR3 length: 13 amino acids. CDR1 is SGHTA and CDR2 is FQGNSA in the germline V gene. Donors were grouped by their self-reported clinical history. All recovered Cohort 3 donors got two negative PCRs, got clearance, or saw symptom resolution. Authors' analysis steps: Amplifying reference gene primers gave estimates of nucleated cell counts. Only in-frame clones appear in the TCRdb table, and some are missing; sequencing was by immunoSEQ multiplex PCR. V and J calls plus clone size are reproduced from that table; the DNA served to infer D and trimming. This sample has 170,000 or so clones; over 75% occur once, and the top ten carry less than 8%. The table lists this clone with a count of one. The junction departs from the called germline gene at one end, perhaps through a read error.

The clonotype originates from a woman aged 45-65 years who had recovered from COVID-19. The sequenced sample was PBMCs or T cells enriched from blood (not recorded which). The chain employs TRBV7-2 and TRBJ2-5; D call uncertain. For the CDR3, the DNA is TGTGCCAGCAGCGCGAGCGACCAGGAGACCCAGTACTTC. As protein: CASSASDQETQYF.